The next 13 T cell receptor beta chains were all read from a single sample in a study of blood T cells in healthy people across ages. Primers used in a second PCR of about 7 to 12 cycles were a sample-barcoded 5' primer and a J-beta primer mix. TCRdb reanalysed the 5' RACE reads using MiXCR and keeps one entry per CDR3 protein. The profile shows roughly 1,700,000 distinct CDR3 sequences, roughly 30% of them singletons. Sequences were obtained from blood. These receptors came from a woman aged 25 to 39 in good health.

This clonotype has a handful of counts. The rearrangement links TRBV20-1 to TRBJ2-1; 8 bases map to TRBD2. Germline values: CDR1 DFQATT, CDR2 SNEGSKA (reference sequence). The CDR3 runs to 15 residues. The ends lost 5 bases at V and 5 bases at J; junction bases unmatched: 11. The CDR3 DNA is TGCAGTGCTCGGTTTTCCAGCGGGGGAGACAATGAGCAGTTCTTC. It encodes CSARFSSGGDNEQFF.

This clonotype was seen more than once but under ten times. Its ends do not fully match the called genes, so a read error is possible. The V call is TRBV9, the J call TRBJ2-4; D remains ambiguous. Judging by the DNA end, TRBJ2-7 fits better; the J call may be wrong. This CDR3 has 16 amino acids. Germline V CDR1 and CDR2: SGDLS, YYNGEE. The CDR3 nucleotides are TGTGCCGGCAGCGTAGCAGTTGTGGCGTCAGTCTACGAGCAGTACTTC. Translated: CAGSVAVVASVYEQYF.

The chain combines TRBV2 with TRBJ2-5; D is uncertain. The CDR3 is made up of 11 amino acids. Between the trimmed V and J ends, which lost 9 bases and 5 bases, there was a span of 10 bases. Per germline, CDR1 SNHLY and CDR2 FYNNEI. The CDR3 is CARQAAETQYF. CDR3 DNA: TGTGCCAGGCAGGCCGCCGAGACCCAGTACTTC.

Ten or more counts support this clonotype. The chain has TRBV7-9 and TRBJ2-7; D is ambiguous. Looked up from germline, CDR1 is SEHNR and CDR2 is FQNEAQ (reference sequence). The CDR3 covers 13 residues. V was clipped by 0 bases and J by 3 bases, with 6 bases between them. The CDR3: CASSLAPVYEQYF. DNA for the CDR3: TGTGCCAGCAGCTTAGCCCCCGTCTACGAGCAGTACTTC.

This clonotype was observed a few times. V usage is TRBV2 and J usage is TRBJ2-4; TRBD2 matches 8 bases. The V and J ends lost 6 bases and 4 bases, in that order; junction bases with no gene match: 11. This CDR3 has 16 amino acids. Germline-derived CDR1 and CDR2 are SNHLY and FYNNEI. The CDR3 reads CASSRTVAGFKNIQYF. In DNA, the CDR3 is TGTGCCAGCAGCCGTACCGTAGCGGGGTTTAAAAACATTCAGTACTTC. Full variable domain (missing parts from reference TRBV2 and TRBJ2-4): EPEVTQTPSHQVTQMGQEVILRCVPISNHLYFYWYRQILGQKVEFLVSFYNNEISEKSEIFDDQFSVERPDGSNFTLKIRSTKLEDSAMYFCASSRTVAGFKNIQYFGAGTRLSVL.

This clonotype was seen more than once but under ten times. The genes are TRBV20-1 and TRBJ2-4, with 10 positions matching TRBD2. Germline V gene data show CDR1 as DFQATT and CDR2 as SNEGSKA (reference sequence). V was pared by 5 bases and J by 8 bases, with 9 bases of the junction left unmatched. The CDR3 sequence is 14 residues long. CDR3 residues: CSARASGRTDIQYF. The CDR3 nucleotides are TGCAGTGCTCGGGCTAGCGGGAGAACGGACATTCAGTACTTC.

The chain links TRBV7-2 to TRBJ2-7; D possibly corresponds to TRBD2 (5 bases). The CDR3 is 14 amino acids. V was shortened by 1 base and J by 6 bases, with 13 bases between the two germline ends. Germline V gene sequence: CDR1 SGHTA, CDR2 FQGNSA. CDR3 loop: CASSLGTSRGEQYF. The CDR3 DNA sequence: TGTGCCAGCAGCTTAGGAACCTCCCGGGGCGAGCAGTACTTC. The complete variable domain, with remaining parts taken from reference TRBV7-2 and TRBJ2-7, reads GAGVSQSPSNKVTEKGKDVELRCDPISGHTALYWYRQSLGQGLEFLIYFQGNSAPDKSGLPSDRFSAERTGGSVSTLTIQRTQQEDSAVYLCASSLGTSRGEQYFGPGTRLTVT.

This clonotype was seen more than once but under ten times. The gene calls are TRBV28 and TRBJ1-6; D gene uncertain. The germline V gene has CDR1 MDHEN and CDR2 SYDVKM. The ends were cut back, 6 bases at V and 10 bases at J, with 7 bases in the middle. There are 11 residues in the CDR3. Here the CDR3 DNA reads TGTGCCAGCAGCCTTCGCTCACCCCTCCACTTT. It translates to CASSLRSPLHF.

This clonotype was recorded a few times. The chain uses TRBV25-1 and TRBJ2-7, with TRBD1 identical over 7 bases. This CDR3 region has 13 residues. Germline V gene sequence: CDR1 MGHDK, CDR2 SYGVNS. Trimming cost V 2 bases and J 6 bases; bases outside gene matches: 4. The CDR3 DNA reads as TGTGCCAGCAGTGAAAGGGGGCAAGGCGAGCAGTACTTC. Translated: CASSERGQGEQYF.

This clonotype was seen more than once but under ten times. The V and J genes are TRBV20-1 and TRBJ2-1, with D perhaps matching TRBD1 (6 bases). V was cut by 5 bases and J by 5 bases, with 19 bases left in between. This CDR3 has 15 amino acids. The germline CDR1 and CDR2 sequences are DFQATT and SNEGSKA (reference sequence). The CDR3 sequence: CSAGPGTTANNEQFF. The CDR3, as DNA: TGCAGTGCTGGCCCGGGGACAACGGCTAACAATGAGCAGTTCTTC.

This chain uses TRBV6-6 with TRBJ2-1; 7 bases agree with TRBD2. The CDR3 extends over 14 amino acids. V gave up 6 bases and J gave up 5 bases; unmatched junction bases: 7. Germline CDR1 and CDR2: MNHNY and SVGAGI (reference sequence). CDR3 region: CASSRPAGDNEQFF. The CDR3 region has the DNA TGTGCCAGCAGCCGGCCGGCGGGAGACAATGAGCAGTTCTTC.

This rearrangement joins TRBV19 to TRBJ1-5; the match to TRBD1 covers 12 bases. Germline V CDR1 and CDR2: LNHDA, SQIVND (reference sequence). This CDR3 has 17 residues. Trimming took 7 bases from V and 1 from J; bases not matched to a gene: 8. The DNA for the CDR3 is TGTGCCAGTATACCAGGGACAGGGGGCGGGAGCAATCAGCCCCAGCATTTT. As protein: CASIPGTGGGSNQPQHF.

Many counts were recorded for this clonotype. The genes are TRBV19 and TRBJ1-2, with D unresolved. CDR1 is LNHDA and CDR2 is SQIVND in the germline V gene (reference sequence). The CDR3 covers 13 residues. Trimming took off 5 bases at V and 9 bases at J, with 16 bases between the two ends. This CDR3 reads CASSRTGVESYTF. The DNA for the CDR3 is TGTGCCAGTAGTCGGACGGGAGTAGAGAGCTACACCTTC.